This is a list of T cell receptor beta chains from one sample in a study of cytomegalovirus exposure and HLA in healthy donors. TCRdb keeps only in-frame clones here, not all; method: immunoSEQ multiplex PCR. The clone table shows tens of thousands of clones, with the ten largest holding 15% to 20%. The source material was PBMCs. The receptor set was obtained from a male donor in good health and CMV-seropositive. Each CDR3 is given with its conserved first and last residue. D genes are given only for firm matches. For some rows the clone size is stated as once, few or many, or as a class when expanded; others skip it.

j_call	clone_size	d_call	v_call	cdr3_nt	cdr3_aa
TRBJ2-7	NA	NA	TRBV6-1	TGTGCCAGCAGTGAATCTGAGACAGAAGGCTACGAGCAGTACTTC	CASSESETEGYEQYF
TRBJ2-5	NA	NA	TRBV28	TGTGCCAGCAGTCGAACAGGGTACGGGATAGAGACCCAGTACTTC	CASSRTGYGIETQYF
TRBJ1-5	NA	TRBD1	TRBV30	TGTGCCGGGAGTGTACAAGGGACAGGCAATCAGCCCCAGCATTTT	CAGSVQGTGNQPQHF
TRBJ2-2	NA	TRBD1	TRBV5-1	TGCGCCAGCAGTAGGGACAGCGGGGAGCTGTTTTTT	CASSRDSGELFF
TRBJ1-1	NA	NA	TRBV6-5	TGTGCCAGCAGACAGGGTCTGAACACTGAAGCTTTCTTT	CASRQGLNTEAFF
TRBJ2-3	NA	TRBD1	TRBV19	TGTGCCAGTAGGGACAGGCTTACAGATACGCAGTATTTT	CASRDRLTDTQYF
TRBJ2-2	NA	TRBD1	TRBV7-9	TGTGCCAGCAACTGGGCAGGGGGAGCGAACACCGGGGAGCTGTTTTTT	CASNWAGGANTGELFF
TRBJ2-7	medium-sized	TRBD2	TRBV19	TGTGCCAGTAGTAAACTAGCGGGGACAGGCTACGAGCAGTACTTC	CASSKLAGTGYEQYF
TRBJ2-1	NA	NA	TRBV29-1	TGCAGCGGATCGAGGAATGAGCAGTTCTTC	CSGSRNEQFF
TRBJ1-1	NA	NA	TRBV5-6	TGTGCCAGCAGGAGGTCTGGGGGGGCAAACACTGAAGCTTTCTTT	CASRRSGGANTEAFF
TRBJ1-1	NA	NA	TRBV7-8	TGTGCCAGCAGCCCCGGGGCCGGGGGCACTGAAGCTTTCTTT	CASSPGAGGTEAFF
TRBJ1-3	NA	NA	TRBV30	TGTGCCTGGGGTGCAGGCTCTGGAAACACCATATATTTT	CAWGAGSGNTIYF
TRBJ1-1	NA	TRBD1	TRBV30	TGTGCCTGGCATTCACTAACAGGGGGCGGCACTGAAGCTTTCTTT	CAWHSLTGGGTEAFF
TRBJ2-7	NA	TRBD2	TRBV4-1	TGCGCCAGCAGCCAAGATAGGACTAGCGGGTCCTACGAGCAGTACTTC	CASSQDRTSGSYEQYF
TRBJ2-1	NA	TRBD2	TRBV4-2	TGTGCCAGCAGCCGATCCGGGACTAGCGGGATCAATGAGCAGTTCTTC	CASSRSGTSGINEQFF
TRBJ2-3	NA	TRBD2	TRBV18	TGTGCCAGCTCACCACCCCTAGCGGGGCCAGATACGCAGTATTTT	CASSPPLAGPDTQYF
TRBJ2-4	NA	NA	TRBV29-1	TGCAGCGTTGAGTCCCCGGGTTACATACCGTACTTC	CSVESPGYIPYF
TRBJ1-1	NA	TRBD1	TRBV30	TGTGCCTGGAGTTTCGACAGGGGCACTGAAGCTTTCTTT	CAWSFDRGTEAFF
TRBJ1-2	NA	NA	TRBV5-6	TGTGCCAGCACCGGGAGGGGAGGGAACTATGGCTACACCTTC	CASTGRGGNYGYTF
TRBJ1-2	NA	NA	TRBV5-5	TGTGCCAGCAGCTTGGCAGGGCACTATGGCTACACCTTC	CASSLAGHYGYTF
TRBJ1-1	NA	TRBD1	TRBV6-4	TGTGCCAGCATTATCAGGGGGGCGGACACTGAAGCTTTCTTT	CASIIRGADTEAFF
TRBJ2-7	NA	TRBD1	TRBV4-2	TGTGCCAGCAGCCTACAGGGCCACAGGGGCTCCTACGAGCAGTACTTC	CASSLQGHRGSYEQYF
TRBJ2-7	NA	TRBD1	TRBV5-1	TGCGCCAGCAGCCCCCGACAGGGGCGCTACGAGCAGTACTTC	CASSPRQGRYEQYF
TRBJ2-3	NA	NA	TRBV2	TGTGCCAGCAGAGCCTCAGATACGCAGTATTTT	CASRASDTQYF
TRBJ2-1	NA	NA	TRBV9	TGTGCCAGCAGCGCTACAGGGAGCTCCTACAATGAGCAGTTCTTC	CASSATGSSYNEQFF
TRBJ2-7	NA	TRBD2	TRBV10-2	TGCGCCAGCAGGGGACTAGCGGGAGCAACCTACGAGCAGTACTTC	CASRGLAGATYEQYF
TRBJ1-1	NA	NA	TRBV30	TGTGCCTGGAGTAGTGGCTCTGAAGCTTTCTTT	CAWSSGSEAFF
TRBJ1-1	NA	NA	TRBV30	TGTGCCTGGAGTGGACCCGTTCAGGGAGCTTTCTTT	CAWSGPVQGAFF
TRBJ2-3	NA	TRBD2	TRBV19	TGTGCCAGTAGTATACTAGCGGCTAGCACAGATACGCAGTATTTT	CASSILAASTDTQYF
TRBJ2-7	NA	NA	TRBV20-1	TGCAGTGCTAGAGATGCCGGGGAGCAGTACTTC	CSARDAGEQYF
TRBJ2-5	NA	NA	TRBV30	TGTGCCTGGAGGGTGGGTACAGGGCGGGAGACCCAGTACTTC	CAWRVGTGRETQYF
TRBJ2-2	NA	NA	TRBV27	TGTGCCAGCAGTTTACAGGGTATCGGGGAGCTGTTTTTT	CASSLQGIGELFF
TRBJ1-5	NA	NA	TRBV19	TGTGCCAGTAGTATCGCAGGGGCAAGCCAGCCCCAGCATTTT	CASSIAGASQPQHF
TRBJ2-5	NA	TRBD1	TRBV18	TGTGCCAGCTCAGTTTCAACAGGGGGCCTGGAGACCCAGTACTTC	CASSVSTGGLETQYF
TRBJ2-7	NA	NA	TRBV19	TGTGCCAGTAGTATTTTGGCGGCAGACTCCTACGAGCAGTACTTC	CASSILAADSYEQYF
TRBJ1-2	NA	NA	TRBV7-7	TGTGCCAGCAGCCCCCCCGTGGGCCTGGGCTACACCTTC	CASSPPVGLGYTF
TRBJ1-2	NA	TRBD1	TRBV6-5	TGTGCCAGCAGTTACTCGTCCGGGACAGATGGCTACACCTTC	CASSYSSGTDGYTF
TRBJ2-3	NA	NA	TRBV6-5	TGTGCCAGCAGCCCGGGGGGCGGCACAGATACGCAGTATTTT	CASSPGGGTDTQYF
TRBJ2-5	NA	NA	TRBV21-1	TGTGCCAGCAGCCTTCTGGAGGGGAAAGAGACCCAGTACTTC	CASSLLEGKETQYF
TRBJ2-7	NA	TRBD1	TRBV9	TGTGCCAGCAGCTACAAACAGGGGTTCGACGAGCAGTACTTC	CASSYKQGFDEQYF
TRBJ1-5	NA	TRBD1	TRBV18	TGTGCCAGCTCAGCGGGGACAGTGCTCAATCAGCCCCAGCATTTT	CASSAGTVLNQPQHF